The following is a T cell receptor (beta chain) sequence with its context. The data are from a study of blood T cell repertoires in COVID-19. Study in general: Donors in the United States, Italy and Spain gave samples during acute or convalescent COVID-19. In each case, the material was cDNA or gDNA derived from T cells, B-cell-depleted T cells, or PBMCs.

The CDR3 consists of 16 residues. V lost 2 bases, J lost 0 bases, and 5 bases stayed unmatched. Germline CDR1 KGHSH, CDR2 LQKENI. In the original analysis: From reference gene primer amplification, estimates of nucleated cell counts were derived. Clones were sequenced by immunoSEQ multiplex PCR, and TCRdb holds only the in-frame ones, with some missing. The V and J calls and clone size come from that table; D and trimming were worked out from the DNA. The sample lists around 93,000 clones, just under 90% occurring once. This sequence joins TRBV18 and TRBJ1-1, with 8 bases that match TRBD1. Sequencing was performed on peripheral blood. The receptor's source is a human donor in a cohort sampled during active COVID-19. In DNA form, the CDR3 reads TGTGCCAGCTCACCAAGGGGACAGGACATGAACACTGAAGCTTTCTTT. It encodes CASSPRGQDMNTEAFF.